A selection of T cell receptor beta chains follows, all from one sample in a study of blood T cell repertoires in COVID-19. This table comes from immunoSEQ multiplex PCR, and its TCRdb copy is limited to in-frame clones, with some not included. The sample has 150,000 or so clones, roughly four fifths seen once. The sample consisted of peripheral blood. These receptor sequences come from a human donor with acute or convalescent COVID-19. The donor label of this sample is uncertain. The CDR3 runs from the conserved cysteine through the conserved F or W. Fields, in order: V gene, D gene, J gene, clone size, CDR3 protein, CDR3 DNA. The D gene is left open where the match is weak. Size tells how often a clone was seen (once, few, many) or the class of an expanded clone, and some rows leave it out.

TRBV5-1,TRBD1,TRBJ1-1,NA,CASSLGQVATNTEAFF,TGCGCCAGCAGTCTCGGACAGGTCGCGACGAACACTGAAGCTTTCTTT
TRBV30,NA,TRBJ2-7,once,CAWRLATLSYEQYF,TGTGCCTGGAGGTTAGCGACCCTCTCCTACGAGCAGTACTTC
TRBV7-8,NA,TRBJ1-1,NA,CASSLQGNTEAFF,TGTGCCAGCAGCCTACAGGGGAACACTGAAGCTTTCTTT
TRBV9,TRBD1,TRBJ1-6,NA,CASSVAPGTANSPLHF,TGTGCCAGCAGCGTAGCCCCAGGGACAGCTAATTCACCCCTCCACTTT
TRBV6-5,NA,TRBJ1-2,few,CASSYTFDRGGYTF,TGTGCCAGCAGCTATACATTTGACCGGGGTGGCTACACCTTC
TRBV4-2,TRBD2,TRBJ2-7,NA,CASSRGGSYEQYF,TGTGCCAGCAGCCGGGGGGGCTCCTACGAGCAGTACTTC
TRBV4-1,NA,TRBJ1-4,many,CASRRQHSTNEKLFF,TGCGCCAGCCGTCGACAACACTCAACTAATGAAAAACTGTTTTTT
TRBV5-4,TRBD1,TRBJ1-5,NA,CASSPGQGSGQPQHF,TGTGCCAGCAGCCCGGGACAGGGGAGTGGGCAGCCCCAGCATTTT
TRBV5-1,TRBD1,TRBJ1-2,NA,CASSLDHRGQRGYTF,TGCGCCAGCAGCTTGGATCACAGGGGGCAGCGTGGCTACACCTTC
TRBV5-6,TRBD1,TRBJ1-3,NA,CASSSPGTGDGNTIYF,TGTGCCAGCAGCTCACCGGGGACAGGGGATGGAAACACCATATATTTT
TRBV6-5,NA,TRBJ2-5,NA,CASSYSEGAGWVTQYF,TGTGCCAGCAGTTACTCGGAGGGGGCCGGGTGGGTGACCCAGTACTTC
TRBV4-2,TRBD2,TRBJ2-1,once,CASSQDLPSGGINEQFF,TGTGCCAGCAGCCAAGATCTGCCTAGCGGGGGGATAAATGAGCAGTTCTTC
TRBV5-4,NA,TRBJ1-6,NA,CASSLRGRAGVTNNSPLHF,TGTGCCAGCAGCTTGAGGGGGAGGGCAGGGGTCACTAATAATTCACCCCTCCACTTT
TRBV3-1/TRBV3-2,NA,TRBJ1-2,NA,CASSQRGGQNYGYTF,TGTGCCAGCAGCCAAAGGGGGGGGCAGAACTATGGCTACACCTTC
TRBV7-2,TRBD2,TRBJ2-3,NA,CASSWGASGARSTDTQYF,TGTGCCAGCAGCTGGGGGGCTAGCGGGGCTCGTAGCACAGATACGCAGTATTTT
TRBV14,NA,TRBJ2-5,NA,CASSRQGGSWGQETQYF,TGTGCCAGCAGCCGACAAGGAGGCTCTTGGGGCCAAGAGACCCAGTACTTC
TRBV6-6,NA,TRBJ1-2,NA,CASSHPRAGDYGYTF,TGTGCCAGCAGTCACCCCCGGGCAGGGGACTATGGCTACACCTTC
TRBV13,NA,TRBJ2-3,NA,CASGVGRGRSTDTQYF,TGTGCCAGCGGGGTGGGAAGGGGCCGTAGCACAGATACGCAGTATTTT
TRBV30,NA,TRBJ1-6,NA,CAWTMRGPLHF,TGTGCCTGGACTATGCGGGGTCCCCTCCACTTT
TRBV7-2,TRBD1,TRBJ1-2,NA,CASSPSSVGTGPNYGYTF,TGTGCCAGCAGCCCATCGAGCGTCGGGACAGGACCTAACTATGGCTACACCTTC
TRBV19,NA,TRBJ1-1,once,CASSIGNRDTEAFF,TGTGCCAGTAGTATAGGTAACAGGGACACTGAAGCTTTCTTT
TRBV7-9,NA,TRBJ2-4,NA,CASSLERAGANIQYF,TGTGCCAGCAGCTTAGAGAGGGCAGGGGCGAACATTCAGTACTTC
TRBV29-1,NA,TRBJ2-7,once,CSVEGSVTYEQYF,TGCAGCGTTGAAGGTTCAGTAACCTACGAGCAGTACTTC
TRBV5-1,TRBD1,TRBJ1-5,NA,CASSLTGVQPQHF,TGCGCCAGCAGCTTAACAGGGGTTCAGCCCCAGCATTTT
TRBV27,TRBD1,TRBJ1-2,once,CASSPQTGGGGYTF,TGTGCCAGCAGTCCTCAGACAGGGGGCGGCGGCTACACCTTC
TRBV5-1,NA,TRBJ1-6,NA,CASSLGSRSSYNSPLHF,TGCGCCAGCAGCTTGGGCAGCCGGAGCTCCTATAATTCACCCCTCCACTTT
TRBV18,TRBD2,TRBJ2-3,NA,CASSPPKGAGGLWDTQYF,TGTGCCAGCTCACCCCCGAAAGGCGCGGGGGGTCTCTGGGATACGCAGTATTTT
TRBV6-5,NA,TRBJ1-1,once,CASSRLGGWSTEAFF,TGTGCCAGCAGTAGGCTGGGGGGTTGGAGCACTGAAGCTTTCTTT